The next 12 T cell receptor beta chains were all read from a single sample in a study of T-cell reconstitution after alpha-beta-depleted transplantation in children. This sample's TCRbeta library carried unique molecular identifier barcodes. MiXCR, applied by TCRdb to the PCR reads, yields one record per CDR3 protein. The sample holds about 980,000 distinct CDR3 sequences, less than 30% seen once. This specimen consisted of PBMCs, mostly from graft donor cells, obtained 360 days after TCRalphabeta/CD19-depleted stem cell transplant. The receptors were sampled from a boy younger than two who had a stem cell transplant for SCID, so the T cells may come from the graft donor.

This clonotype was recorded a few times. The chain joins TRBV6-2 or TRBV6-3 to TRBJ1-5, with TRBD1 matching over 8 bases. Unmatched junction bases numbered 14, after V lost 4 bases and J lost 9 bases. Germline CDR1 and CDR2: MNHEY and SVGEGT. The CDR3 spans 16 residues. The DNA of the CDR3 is TGTGCCAGCAGTTGGGGACAGGATAAAATTCAACGGCCCCAGCATTTT. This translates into CASSWGQDKIQRPQHF.

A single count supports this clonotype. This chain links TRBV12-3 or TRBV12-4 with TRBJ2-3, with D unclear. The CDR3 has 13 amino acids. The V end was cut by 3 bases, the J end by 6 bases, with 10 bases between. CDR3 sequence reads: CASSFLQRDTQYF. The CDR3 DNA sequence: TGTGCCAGCAGTTTCCTACAGAGGGATACGCAGTATTTT.

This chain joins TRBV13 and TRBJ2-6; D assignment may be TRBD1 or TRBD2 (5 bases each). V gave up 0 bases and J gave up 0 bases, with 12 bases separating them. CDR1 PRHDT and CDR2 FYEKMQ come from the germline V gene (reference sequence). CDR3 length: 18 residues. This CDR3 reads CASSLGLQGPSGANVLTF. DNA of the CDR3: TGTGCCAGCAGCTTAGGCCTTCAGGGACCCTCTGGGGCCAACGTCCTGACTTTC.

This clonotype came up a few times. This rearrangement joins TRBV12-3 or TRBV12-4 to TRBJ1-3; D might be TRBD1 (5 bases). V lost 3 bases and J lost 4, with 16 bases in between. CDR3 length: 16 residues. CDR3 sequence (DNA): TGTGCCAGCAGTTTTAAGGGGCTCCAGGCGGGAAACACCATATATTTT. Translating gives CASSFKGLQAGNTIYF.

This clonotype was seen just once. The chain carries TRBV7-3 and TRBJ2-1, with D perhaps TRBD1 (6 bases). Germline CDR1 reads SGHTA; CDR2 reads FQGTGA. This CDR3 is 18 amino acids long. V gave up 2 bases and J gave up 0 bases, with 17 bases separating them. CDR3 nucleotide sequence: TGTGCCAGCAGCTTAGGTCAGGGGCCCGCCTTCTCCTACAATGAGCAGTTCTTC. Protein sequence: CASSLGQGPAFSYNEQFF.

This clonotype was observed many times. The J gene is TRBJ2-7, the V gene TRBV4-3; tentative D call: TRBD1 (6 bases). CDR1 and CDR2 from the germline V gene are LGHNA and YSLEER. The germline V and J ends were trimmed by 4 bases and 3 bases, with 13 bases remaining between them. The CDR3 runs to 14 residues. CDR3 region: CASSPGTTYYEQYF. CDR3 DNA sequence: TGCGCCAGCAGCCCCGGGACAACTTACTACGAGCAGTACTTC.

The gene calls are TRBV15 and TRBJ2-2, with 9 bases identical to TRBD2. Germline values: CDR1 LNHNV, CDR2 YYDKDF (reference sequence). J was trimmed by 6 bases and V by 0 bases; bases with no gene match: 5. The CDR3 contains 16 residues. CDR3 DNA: TGTGCCACCAGCAGAGATGTCCTAGCGGGACCCGGGGAGCTGTTTTTT. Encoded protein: CATSRDVLAGPGELFF.

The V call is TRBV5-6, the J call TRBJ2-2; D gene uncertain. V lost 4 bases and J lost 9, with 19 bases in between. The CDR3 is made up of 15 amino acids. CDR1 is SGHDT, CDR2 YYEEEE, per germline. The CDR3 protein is CASSPYRTPRWELFF. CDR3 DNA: TGTGCCAGCAGCCCCTACCGGACCCCGAGGTGGGAGCTGTTTTTT.

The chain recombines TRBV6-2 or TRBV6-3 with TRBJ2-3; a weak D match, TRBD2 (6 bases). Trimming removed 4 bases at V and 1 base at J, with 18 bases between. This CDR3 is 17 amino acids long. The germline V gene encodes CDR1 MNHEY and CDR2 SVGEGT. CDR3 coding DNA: TGTGCCAGCAGTTCCCCGCCAAGTAGCGGCCGCACAGATACGCAGTATTTT. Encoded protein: CASSSPPSSGRTDTQYF.

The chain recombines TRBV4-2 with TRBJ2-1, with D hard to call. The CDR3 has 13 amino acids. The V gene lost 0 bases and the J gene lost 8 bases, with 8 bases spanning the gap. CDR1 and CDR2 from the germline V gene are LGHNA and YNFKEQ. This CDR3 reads CASSQDQRDEQFF. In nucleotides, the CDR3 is TGTGCCAGCAGCCAAGATCAAAGGGATGAGCAGTTCTTC.

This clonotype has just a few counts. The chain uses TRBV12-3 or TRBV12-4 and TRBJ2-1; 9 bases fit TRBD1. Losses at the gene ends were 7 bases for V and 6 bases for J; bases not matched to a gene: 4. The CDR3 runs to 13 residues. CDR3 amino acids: CASTQTGGNEQFF. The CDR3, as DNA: TGTGCCAGCACGCAGACAGGGGGCAATGAGCAGTTCTTC.

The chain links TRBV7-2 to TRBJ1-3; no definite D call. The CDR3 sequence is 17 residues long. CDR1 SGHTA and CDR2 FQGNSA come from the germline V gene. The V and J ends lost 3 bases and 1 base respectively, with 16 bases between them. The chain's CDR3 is CASSLKGPTRSGNTIYF. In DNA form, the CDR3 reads TGTGCCAGCAGCTTGAAAGGACCAACACGATCTGGAAACACCATATATTTT.